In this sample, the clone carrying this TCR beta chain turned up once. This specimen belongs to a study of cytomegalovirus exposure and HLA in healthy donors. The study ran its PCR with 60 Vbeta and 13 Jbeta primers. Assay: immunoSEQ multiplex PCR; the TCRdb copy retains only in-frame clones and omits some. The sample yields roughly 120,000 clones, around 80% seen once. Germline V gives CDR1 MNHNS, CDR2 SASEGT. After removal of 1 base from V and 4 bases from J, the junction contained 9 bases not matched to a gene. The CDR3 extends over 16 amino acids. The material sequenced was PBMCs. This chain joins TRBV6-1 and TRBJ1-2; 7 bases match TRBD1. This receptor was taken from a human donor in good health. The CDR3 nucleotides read TGTGCCAGCAGTGAAGAAATCTTGGACAGGAGCTATGGCTACACCTTC. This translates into CASSEEILDRSYGYTF.